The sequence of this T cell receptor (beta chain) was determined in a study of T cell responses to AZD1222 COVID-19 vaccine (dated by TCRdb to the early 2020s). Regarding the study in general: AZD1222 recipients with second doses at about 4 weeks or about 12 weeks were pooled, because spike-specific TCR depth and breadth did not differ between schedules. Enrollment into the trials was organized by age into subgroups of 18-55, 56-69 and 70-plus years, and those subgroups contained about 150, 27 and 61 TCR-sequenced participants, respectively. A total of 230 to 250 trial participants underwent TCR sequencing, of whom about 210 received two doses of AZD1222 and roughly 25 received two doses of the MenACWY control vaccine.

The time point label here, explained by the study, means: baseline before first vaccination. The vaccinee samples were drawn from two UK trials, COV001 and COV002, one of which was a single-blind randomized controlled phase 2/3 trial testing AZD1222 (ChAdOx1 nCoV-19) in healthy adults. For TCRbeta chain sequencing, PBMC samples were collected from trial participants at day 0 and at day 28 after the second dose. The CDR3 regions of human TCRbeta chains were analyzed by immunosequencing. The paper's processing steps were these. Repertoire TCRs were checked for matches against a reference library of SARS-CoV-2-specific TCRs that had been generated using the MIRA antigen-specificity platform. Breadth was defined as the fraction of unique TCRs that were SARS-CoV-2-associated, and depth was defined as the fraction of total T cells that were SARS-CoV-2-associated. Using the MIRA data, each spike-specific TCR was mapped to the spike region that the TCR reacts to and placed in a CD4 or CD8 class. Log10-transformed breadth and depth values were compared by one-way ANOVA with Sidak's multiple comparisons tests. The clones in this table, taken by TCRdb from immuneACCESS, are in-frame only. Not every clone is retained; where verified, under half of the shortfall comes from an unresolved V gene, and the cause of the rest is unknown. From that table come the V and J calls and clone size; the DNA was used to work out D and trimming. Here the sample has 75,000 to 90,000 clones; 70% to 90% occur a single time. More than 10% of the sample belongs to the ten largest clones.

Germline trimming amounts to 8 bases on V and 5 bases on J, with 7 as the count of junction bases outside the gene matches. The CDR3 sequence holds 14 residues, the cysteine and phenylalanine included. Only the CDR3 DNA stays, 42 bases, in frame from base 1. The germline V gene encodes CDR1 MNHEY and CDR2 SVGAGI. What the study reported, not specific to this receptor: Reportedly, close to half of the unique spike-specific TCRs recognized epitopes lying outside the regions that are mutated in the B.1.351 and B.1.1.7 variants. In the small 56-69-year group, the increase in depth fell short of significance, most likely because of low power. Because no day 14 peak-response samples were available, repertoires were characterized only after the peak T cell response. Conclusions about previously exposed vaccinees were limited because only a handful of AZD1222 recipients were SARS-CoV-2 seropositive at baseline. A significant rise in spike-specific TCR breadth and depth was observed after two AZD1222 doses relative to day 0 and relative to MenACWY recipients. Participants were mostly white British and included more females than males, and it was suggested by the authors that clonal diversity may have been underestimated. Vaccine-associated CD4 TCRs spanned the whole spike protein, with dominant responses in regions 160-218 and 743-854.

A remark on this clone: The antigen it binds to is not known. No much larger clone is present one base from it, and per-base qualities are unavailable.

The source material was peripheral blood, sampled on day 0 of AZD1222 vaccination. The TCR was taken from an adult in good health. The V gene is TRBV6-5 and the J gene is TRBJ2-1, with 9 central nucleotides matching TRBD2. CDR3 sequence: CASVLGGGDNEQFF. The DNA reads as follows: TGTGCCAGCGTCTTGGGCGGGGGGGACAATGAGCAGTTCTTC.